A selection of T cell receptor beta chains follows, all from one sample in a study of T cell changes during pregnancy in multiple sclerosis. Method: immunoSEQ multiplex PCR; TCRdb's copy keeps in-frame clones and lacks some. Found here are roughly 14,000 clones, just over 85% of them singletons; the top ten hold under 20%. The input for sequencing was CD8+ T cells from peripheral blood mononuclear cells, taken in the first trimester of pregnancy. The receptors derive from a female donor with multiple sclerosis, enrolled in a pregnancy study. CDR3s include the opening cysteine and the closing phenylalanine or tryptophan. The D gene is left open where the match is weak.

j_call: TRBJ2-3; v_call: TRBV19; d_call: TRBD1; cdr3_aa: CASTSRTGLMGDTQYF; cdr3_nt: TGTGCCAGTACCTCCCGGACAGGGCTTATGGGAGATACGCAGTATTTT
j_call: TRBJ2-3; v_call: TRBV13; d_call: TRBD2; cdr3_aa: CASSLGTSSTDTQYF; cdr3_nt: TGTGCCAGCAGCCTAGGGACTAGCAGCACAGATACGCAGTATTTT
j_call: TRBJ2-5; v_call: TRBV4-1; d_call: NA; cdr3_aa: CASSQDWGHISETQYF; cdr3_nt: TGCGCCAGCAGCCAAGATTGGGGACATATATCAGAGACCCAGTACTTC
j_call: TRBJ2-1; v_call: TRBV9; d_call: NA; cdr3_aa: CASSARTANEQFF; cdr3_nt: TGTGCCAGCAGCGCAAGGACAGCCAATGAGCAGTTCTTC
j_call: TRBJ2-2; v_call: TRBV11-1; d_call: NA; cdr3_aa: CASSFHQGPTGELFF; cdr3_nt: TGTGCCAGCAGCTTTCACCAGGGGCCCACCGGGGAGCTGTTTTTT
j_call: TRBJ2-3; v_call: TRBV4-1; d_call: NA; cdr3_aa: CASSPRGEPDTQYF; cdr3_nt: TGCGCCAGCAGCCCGCGAGGAGAACCAGATACGCAGTATTTT
j_call: TRBJ2-2; v_call: TRBV7-6; d_call: NA; cdr3_aa: CASSLAGAGELFF; cdr3_nt: TGTGCCAGCAGCTTAGCAGGGGCCGGGGAGCTGTTTTTT
j_call: TRBJ1-2; v_call: TRBV19; d_call: TRBD1; cdr3_aa: CASSIDRAIYGYTF; cdr3_nt: TGTGCCAGTAGTATCGACAGGGCGATCTATGGCTACACCTTC
j_call: TRBJ2-1; v_call: TRBV6-6; d_call: TRBD2; cdr3_aa: CASRPRSGAEREEQFF; cdr3_nt: TGTGCCAGCAGGCCCAGAAGCGGGGCGGAAAGGGAGGAGCAGTTCTTC
j_call: TRBJ2-7; v_call: TRBV10-3; d_call: TRBD2; cdr3_aa: CAIGTSGVHSYEQYF; cdr3_nt: TGTGCCATTGGGACTAGCGGGGTGCACTCCTACGAGCAGTACTTC
j_call: TRBJ2-7; v_call: TRBV27; d_call: NA; cdr3_aa: CASSLSTGSSYEQYF; cdr3_nt: TGTGCCAGCAGTTTATCAACAGGGAGCTCCTACGAGCAGTACTTC
j_call: TRBJ2-1; v_call: TRBV5-8; d_call: TRBD2; cdr3_aa: CASGLTTFSGRGDEQFF; cdr3_nt: TGTGCCAGCGGCCTGACGACATTTAGCGGGAGGGGCGATGAGCAGTTCTTC
j_call: TRBJ1-1; v_call: TRBV2; d_call: NA; cdr3_aa: CASRGGSEAFF; cdr3_nt: TGTGCCAGCAGGGGGGGTTCAGAAGCTTTCTTT
j_call: TRBJ2-7; v_call: TRBV10-2; d_call: NA; cdr3_aa: CASSADSSYEQYF; cdr3_nt: TGCGCCAGCAGTGCGGACAGCTCCTACGAGCAGTACTTC
j_call: TRBJ2-3; v_call: TRBV27; d_call: TRBD2; cdr3_aa: CASSWSSGSTDTQYF; cdr3_nt: TGTGCCAGCAGTTGGTCTAGCGGGAGCACAGATACGCAGTATTTT
j_call: TRBJ1-4; v_call: TRBV5-1; d_call: NA; cdr3_aa: CASSLDGFATNEKLFF; cdr3_nt: TGCGCCAGCAGCTTGGACGGGTTTGCAACTAATGAAAAACTGTTTTTT
j_call: TRBJ2-7; v_call: TRBV6-5; d_call: NA; cdr3_aa: CASSYRESAYEQYF; cdr3_nt: TGTGCCAGCAGTTACCGCGAGAGTGCCTACGAGCAGTACTTC